One sample yielded the 20 T cell receptor beta chains listed below, sequenced in a study of blood T cell repertoires in COVID-19 (dated by TCRdb to the early 2020s). Libraries were made using the immunoSEQ multiplex PCR assay. TCRdb re-hosts the immuneACCESS table, in-frame sequences only. Its copies lack some clones; in the studies checked, an unresolved V gene accounts for under half of them, and the cause for the rest is not known. The sample contains 350,000 to 400,000 clones, more than 75% of them found a single time. The ten most abundant clones make up 2.5% to 3% of the sample. The sequencing input was PBMCs or T cells enriched from blood (not recorded which). The receptors come from a woman between 25 and 40 years old who had recovered from COVID-19.

The chain links TRBV15 to TRBJ2-5; 8 bases agree with TRBD1. CDR1 and CDR2 (germline): LNHNV, YYDKDF (reference sequence). There are 14 residues in the CDR3. V lost 4 bases, J lost 7 bases, and 8 bases stayed unmatched. This CDR3 is CATSTDREGVTQYF. As DNA, the CDR3 is TGTGCCACCAGCACGGACAGGGAAGGGGTGACCCAGTACTTC. Full variable domain (missing parts from reference TRBV15 and TRBJ2-5): DAMVIQNPRYQVTQFGKPVTLSCSQTLNHNVMYWYQQKSSQAPKLLFHYYDKDFNNEADTPDNFQSRRPNTSFCFLDIRSPGLGDTAMYLCATSTDREGVTQYFGPGTRLLVL.

The rearrangement joins TRBV5-1 to TRBJ1-2; TRBD1 is a possible D gene (5 bases). CDR1 SGHRS and CDR2 YFSETQ come from the germline V gene. Trimming removed 0 bases at V and 8 bases at J, with 11 bases between. CDR3 length: 13 residues. The CDR3 loop is CASSLDGGGGYTF. The CDR3 DNA sequence: TGCGCCAGCAGCTTGGACGGGGGTGGAGGCTACACCTTC.

The chain combines TRBV10-3 with TRBJ2-5, with 8 bases aligning to TRBD1. Trimming cost V 2 bases and J 4 bases; bases outside gene matches: 0. This CDR3 is 13 amino acids long. Germline V gives CDR1 ENHRY, CDR2 SYGVKD. The CDR3 here is CAISEQGAETQYF. The DNA of the CDR3 is TGTGCCATCAGTGAGCAGGGGGCAGAGACCCAGTACTTC.

The chain couples TRBV27 to TRBJ1-1; TRBD1 agrees at 9 bases. With 3 bases clipped from V and 5 bases from J, the junction kept 4 bases outside the gene matches. Germline V gives CDR1 MNHEY, CDR2 SMNVEV (reference sequence). The CDR3 consists of 14 residues. CDR3 loop: CASSFGTGRTEAFF. As DNA, the CDR3 is TGTGCCAGCAGTTTTGGGACAGGGAGGACTGAAGCTTTCTTT.

This chain links TRBV5-1 with TRBJ1-3, with 8 bases matching TRBD1. The CDR3 sequence is 15 residues long. Germline V gives CDR1 SGHRS, CDR2 YFSETQ. V trimming: 4 bases; J trimming: 4 bases; junction bases outside the gene matches: 7. The chain's CDR3 is CASSTGQGGGNTIYF. The CDR3 DNA follows: TGCGCCAGCAGCACCGGACAGGGTGGAGGAAACACCATATATTTT.

This rearrangement joins TRBV5-1 to TRBJ2-3; maybe TRBD1 (5 bases). The germline gives CDR1 SGHRS, CDR2 YFSETQ. V was trimmed by 4 bases and J by 2 bases, leaving 20 bases between them. CDR3 size: 17 residues. The CDR3 sequence is CASSPRTRLGNTDTQYF. CDR3 nucleotides: TGCGCCAGCAGCCCACGGACAAGGCTGGGGAACACAGATACGCAGTATTTT.

The J gene is TRBJ1-2, the V gene TRBV3-1 (or the pseudogene TRBV3-2), with a possible D match to TRBD1 (5 bases). Trimming stripped 4 bases from V and 0 bases from J, with 21 bases between. CDR3 size: 18 residues. CDR1 is LGHDT and CDR2 is YNNKEL in the germline V gene (reference sequence). The CDR3 DNA reads TGTGCCAGCAGCCGAGAAAAGCCTCCGACAGTCTCTAACTATGGCTACACCTTC. Translation gives CASSREKPPTVSNYGYTF.

The genes are TRBV19 and TRBJ2-1; tentative D call: TRBD1 (6 bases). Germline CDR1 reads LNHDA; CDR2 reads SQIVND (reference sequence). This CDR3 region has 14 residues. Trimming shortened V by 6 bases and J by 9 bases, and 18 bases separated the two germline ends. CDR3 amino acids: CASRETGSGGEQFF. In nucleotides, the CDR3 is TGTGCCAGTAGAGAAACAGGGTCCGGAGGTGAGCAGTTCTTC.

This chain connects TRBV19 to TRBJ1-1; D might be TRBD1 (6 bases). Germline values: CDR1 LNHDA, CDR2 SQIVND (reference sequence). The V end was cut by 4 bases, the J end by 2 bases, with 14 bases between. The CDR3 loop spans 15 amino acids. CDR3 DNA: TGTGCCAGTAGTACCCAGGGGAAGGGCAACACTGAAGCTTTCTTT. As protein: CASSTQGKGNTEAFF.

V and J are TRBV28 and TRBJ1-5; D is possibly TRBD1 (5 bases). This CDR3 is 15 amino acids long. Trimming took 3 bases from V and 5 from J, leaving 14 bases between them. Germline loops: CDR1 MDHEN, CDR2 SYDVKM. The CDR3 region has the DNA TGTGCCAGCAGTTTGACCGGACGCAGGGATCAGCCCCAGCATTTT. Amino acids: CASSLTGRRDQPQHF.

This clone came up a few times. The V gene is TRBV3-1 (or the pseudogene TRBV3-2), the J gene TRBJ1-2; tentatively, D is TRBD1 (5 bases). This CDR3 region has 14 residues. The V end was cut by 5 bases, the J end by 4 bases, with 14 bases between. CDR1 and CDR2 from the germline V gene are LGHDT and YNNKEL (reference sequence). The CDR3: CASSTGQGTYGYTF. CDR3 nucleotides: TGTGCCAGCAGCACGGGCCAGGGAACCTATGGCTACACCTTC.

This chain connects TRBV5-1 to TRBJ1-1; TRBD1 is a possible D gene (5 bases). CDR3 size: 15 residues. The germline CDR1 and CDR2 sequences are SGHRS and YFSETQ. V lost 4 bases and J 2 bases, leaving 15 bases between the germline ends. The CDR3 coding sequence is TGCGCCAGCAGCACCGTTGGGGCGTTCAACACTGAAGCTTTCTTT. This sequence encodes CASSTVGAFNTEAFF.

J is TRBJ1-3 and V is TRBV6-1, with D uncertain. The CDR3 is made up of 14 amino acids. V lost 6 bases, J lost 3 bases, and 12 bases lay in between. The germline V gene encodes CDR1 MNHNS and CDR2 SASEGT. The CDR3 spells CASSPEGSGNTIYF. CDR3 sequence (DNA): TGTGCCAGCAGCCCAGAGGGAAGTGGAAACACCATATATTTT.

The J gene is TRBJ2-1, the V gene TRBV7-9; D remains unclear. V lost 3 bases and J lost 8, with 2 bases in between. Germline V gene lookup returns CDR1 SEHNR and CDR2 FQNEAQ (reference sequence). CDR3 length equals 10 residues. CDR3 residues: CASSFYEQFF. DNA of the CDR3: TGTGCCAGCAGCTTCTATGAGCAGTTCTTC. Filled out from reference TRBV7-9 and TRBJ2-1, the complete variable domain reads DTGVSQNPRHKITKRGQNVTFRCDPISEHNRLYWYRQTLGQGPEFLTYFQNEAQLEKSRLLSDRFSAERPKGSFSTLEIQRTEQGDSAMYLCASSFYEQFFGPGTRLTVL.

DNA of the CDR3: TGCAGCGGAGGACAGGGTCGTGCGGCCGGGGAGCTGTTTTTT. This sequence encodes CSGGQGRAAGELFF. The chain employs TRBV29-1 and TRBJ2-2; TRBD1 matches at 8 bases. The CDR3 consists of 14 residues. Trimming took 7 bases from V and 6 from J; bases not matched to a gene: 10. Germline V gene lookup returns CDR1 SQVTM and CDR2 ANQGSEA.

The rearrangement joins TRBV5-1 to TRBJ2-1, with a tentative D call TRBD1 (6 bases). The CDR3 runs 15 residues. Germline assignment: CDR1 SGHRS and CDR2 YFSETQ. Trimming removed 4 bases at V and 8 bases at J, with 19 bases between. DNA for the CDR3: TGCGCCAGCAGCCCGGGACACTACGGAGTGGATGAGCAGTTCTTC. Translation gives CASSPGHYGVDEQFF.

The chain combines TRBV19 with TRBJ1-1; 8 bases map to TRBD1. The V and J ends lost 6 bases and 0 bases, in that order; junction bases with no gene match: 6. This CDR3 contains 15 residues. The germline V gene has CDR1 LNHDA and CDR2 SQIVND (reference sequence). The CDR3 loop is CASRDGQGLNTEAFF. The CDR3, as DNA: TGTGCCAGTAGGGATGGACAGGGATTGAACACTGAAGCTTTCTTT.

The chain employs TRBV19 and TRBJ2-1; 8 bases are a match to TRBD2. V dropped 3 bases and J dropped 10; count of bases not matched to a gene: 8. In germline, CDR1 is LNHDA, CDR2 SQIVND (reference sequence). CDR3 length: 14 residues. CDR3 nucleotide sequence: TGTGCCAGTAGTATGCAGGGGCGGGGGGAGGAGCAGTTCTTC. This sequence encodes CASSMQGRGEEQFF.

This clone was detected once. The chain links TRBV3-1 (or the pseudogene TRBV3-2) to TRBJ1-2; 7 bases map to TRBD1. The germline gives CDR1 LGHDT, CDR2 YNNKEL (reference sequence). V shed 1 base, J shed 2 bases, and the junction held 7 bases outside the gene matches. CDR3 length equals 16 residues. This CDR3 reads CASSQVPEQGNYGYTF. The DNA for the CDR3 is TGTGCCAGCAGCCAAGTCCCAGAACAGGGGAACTATGGCTACACCTTC.

This clone was seen only once. J is TRBJ1-2 and V is TRBV14, with D unresolved. Germline loops: CDR1 SGHDN, CDR2 FVKESK. The CDR3 runs to 18 residues. The ends were cut back, 0 bases at V and 2 bases at J, with 19 bases in the middle. CDR3 coding DNA: TGTGCCAGCAGCCAAGAATTTTCAGGTTTTTCCGCCAACTATGGCTACACCTTC. Protein product: CASSQEFSGFSANYGYTF.